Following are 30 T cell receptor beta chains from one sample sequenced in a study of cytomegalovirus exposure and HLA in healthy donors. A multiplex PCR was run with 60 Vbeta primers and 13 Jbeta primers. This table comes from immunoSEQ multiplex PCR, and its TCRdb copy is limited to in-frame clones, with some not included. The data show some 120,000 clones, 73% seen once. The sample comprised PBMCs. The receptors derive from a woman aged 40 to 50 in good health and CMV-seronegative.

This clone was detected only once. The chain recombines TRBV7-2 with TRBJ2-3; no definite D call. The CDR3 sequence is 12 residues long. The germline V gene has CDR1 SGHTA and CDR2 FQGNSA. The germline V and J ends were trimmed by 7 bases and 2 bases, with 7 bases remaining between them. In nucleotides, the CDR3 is TGTGCCAGCACCATTTTCACAGATACGCAGTATTTT. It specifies CASTIFTDTQYF.

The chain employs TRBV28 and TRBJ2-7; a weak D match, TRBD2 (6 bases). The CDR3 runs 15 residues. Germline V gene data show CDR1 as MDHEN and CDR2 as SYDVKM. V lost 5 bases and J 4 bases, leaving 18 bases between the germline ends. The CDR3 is CASSPRGSGRYEQYF. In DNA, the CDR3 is TGTGCCAGCAGTCCCCGGGGCAGCGGGCGTTACGAGCAGTACTTC.

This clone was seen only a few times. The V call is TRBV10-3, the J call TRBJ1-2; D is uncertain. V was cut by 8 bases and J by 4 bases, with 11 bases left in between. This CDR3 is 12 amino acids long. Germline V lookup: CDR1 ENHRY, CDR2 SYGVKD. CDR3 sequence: CAIGTESYGYTF. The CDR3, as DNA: TGTGCCATCGGAACAGAGAGCTATGGCTACACCTTC.

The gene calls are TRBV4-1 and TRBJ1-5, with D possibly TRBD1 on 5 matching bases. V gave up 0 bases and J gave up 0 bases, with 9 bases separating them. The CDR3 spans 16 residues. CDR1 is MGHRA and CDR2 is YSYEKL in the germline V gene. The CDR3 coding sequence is TGCGCCAGCAGCCAAGATCTGACAGTTAGCAATCAGCCCCAGCATTTT. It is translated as CASSQDLTVSNQPQHF.

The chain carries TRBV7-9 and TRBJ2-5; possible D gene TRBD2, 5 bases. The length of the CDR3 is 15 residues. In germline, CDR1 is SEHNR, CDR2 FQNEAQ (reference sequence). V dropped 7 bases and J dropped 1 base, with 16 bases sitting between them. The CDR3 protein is CASTEPAGRQETQYF. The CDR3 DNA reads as TGTGCCAGCACCGAACCGGCGGGTCGCCAAGAGACCCAGTACTTC.

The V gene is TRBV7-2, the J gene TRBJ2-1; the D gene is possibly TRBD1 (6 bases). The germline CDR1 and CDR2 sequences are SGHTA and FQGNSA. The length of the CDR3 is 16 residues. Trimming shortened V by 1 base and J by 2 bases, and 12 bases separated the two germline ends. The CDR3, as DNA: TGTGCCAGCAGCTTAGGTGGGGGCTCGGCCTACAATGAGCAGTTCTTC. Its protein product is CASSLGGGSAYNEQFF.

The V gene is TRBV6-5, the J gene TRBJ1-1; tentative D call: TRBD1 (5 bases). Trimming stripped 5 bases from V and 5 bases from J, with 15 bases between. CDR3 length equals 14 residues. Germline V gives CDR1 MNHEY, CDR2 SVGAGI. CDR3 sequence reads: CASSRIGVGTEAFF. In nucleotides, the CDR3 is TGTGCCAGCAGTCGCATAGGGGTGGGAACTGAAGCTTTCTTT.

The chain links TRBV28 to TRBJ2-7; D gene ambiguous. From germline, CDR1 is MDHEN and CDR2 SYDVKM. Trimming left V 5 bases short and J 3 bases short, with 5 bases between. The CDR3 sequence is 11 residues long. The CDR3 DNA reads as TGTGCCAGCAGTCCCCACTACGAGCAGTACTTC. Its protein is CASSPHYEQYF.

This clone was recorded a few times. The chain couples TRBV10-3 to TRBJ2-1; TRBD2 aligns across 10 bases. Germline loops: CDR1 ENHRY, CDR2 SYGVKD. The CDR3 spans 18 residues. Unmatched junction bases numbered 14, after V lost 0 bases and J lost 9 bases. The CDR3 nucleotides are TGTGCCATCAGTGAGTCGAACCCTTCTAGCGGGAGAAGCGGTGAGCAGTTCTTC. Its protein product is CAISESNPSSGRSGEQFF.

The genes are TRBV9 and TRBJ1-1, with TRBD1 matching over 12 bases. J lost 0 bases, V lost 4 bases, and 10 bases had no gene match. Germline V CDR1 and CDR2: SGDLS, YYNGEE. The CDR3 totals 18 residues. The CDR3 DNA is TGTGCCAGCAGCCCCGGGACAGGGGGCAGGGGGGTGAACACTGAAGCTTTCTTT. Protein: CASSPGTGGRGVNTEAFF.

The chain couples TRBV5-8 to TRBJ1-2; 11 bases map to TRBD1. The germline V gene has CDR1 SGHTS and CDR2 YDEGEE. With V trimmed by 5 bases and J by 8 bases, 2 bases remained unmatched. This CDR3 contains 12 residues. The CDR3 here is CASRRTGGGYTF. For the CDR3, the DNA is TGTGCCAGCAGGCGGACAGGGGGCGGCTACACCTTC.

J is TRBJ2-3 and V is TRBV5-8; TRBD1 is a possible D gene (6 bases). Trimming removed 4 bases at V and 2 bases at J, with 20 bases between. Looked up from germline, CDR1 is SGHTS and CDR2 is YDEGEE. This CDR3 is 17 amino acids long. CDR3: CASSVVGTGHYTDTQYF. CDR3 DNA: TGTGCCAGCAGCGTGGTAGGCACAGGGCACTACACAGATACGCAGTATTTT. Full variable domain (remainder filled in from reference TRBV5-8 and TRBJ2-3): EAGVTQSPTHLIKTRGQQATLRCSPISGHTSVYWYQQALGLGLQFLLWYDEGEERNRGNFPPRFSGRQFPNYSSELNVNALELEDSALYLCASSVVGTGHYTDTQYFGPGTRLTVL.

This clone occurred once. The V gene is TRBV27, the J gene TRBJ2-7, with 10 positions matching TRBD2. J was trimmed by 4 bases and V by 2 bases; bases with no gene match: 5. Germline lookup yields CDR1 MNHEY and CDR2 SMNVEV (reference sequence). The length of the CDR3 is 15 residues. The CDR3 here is CASSLETSGPYEQYF. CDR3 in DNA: TGTGCCAGCAGTTTAGAGACTAGCGGGCCGTACGAGCAGTACTTC.

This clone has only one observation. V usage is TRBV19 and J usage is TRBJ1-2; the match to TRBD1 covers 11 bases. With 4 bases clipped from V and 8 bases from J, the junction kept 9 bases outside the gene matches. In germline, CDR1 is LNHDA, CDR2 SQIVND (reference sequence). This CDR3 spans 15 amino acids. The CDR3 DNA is TGTGCCAGTAGTAGTTTTGGACAGGGGGCGAGGGGCTACACCTTC. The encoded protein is CASSSFGQGARGYTF.

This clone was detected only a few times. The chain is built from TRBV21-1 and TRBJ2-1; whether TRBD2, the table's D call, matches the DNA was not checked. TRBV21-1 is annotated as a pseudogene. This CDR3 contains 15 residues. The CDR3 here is CASSKILAGSLGQFF. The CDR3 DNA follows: TGTGCCAGCAGCAAGATTCTAGCGGGATCATTAGGGCAGTTCTTC.

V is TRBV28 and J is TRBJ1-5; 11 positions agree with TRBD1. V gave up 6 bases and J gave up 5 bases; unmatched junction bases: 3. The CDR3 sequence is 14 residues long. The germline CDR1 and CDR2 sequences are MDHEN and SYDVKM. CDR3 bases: TGTGCCAGCAGCCTGGACAGGGGGCATCAGCCCCAGCATTTT. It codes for CASSLDRGHQPQHF.

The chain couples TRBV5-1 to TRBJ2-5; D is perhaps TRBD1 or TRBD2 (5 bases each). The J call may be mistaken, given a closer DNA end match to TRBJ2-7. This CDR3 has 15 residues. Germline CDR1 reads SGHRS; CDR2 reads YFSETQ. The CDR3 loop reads CASSLAGIGGYEQYF. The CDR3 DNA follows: TGCGCCAGCAGCTTGGCCGGTATTGGGGGCTACGAGCAGTACTTC.

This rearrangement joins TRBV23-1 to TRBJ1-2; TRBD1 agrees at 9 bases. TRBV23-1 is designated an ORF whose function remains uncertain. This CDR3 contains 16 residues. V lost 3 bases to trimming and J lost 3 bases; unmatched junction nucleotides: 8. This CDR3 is CASSHLGQGGHYGYTF. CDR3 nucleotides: TGCGCCAGCAGTCATCTGGGACAGGGTGGCCACTATGGCTACACCTTC.

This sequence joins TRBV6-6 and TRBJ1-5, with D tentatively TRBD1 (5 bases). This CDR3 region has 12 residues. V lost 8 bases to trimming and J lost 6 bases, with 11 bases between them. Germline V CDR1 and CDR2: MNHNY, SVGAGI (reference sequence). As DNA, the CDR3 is TGTGCCAGCGGACAAGTAACTCAGCCCCAGCATTTT. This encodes CASGQVTQPQHF.

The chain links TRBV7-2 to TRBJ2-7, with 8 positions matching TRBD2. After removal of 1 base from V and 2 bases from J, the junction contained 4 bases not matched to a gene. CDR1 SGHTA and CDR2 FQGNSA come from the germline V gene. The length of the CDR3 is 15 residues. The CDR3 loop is CASSLVGGDPYEQYF. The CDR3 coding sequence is TGTGCCAGCAGCTTAGTCGGGGGGGATCCCTACGAGCAGTACTTC.

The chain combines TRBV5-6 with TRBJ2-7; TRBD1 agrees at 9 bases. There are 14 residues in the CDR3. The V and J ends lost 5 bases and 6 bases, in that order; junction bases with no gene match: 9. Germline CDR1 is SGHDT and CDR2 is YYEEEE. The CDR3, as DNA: TGTGCCAGCAGAAGGGGGGACAGGGCCTCCGAGCAGTACTTC. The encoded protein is CASRRGDRASEQYF.

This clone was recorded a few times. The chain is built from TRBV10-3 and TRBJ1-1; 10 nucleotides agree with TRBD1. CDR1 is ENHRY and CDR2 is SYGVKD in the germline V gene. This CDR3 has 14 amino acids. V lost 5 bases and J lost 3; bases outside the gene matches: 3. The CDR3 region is CAISLDRGYTEAFF. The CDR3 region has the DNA TGTGCCATCAGTCTGGACAGGGGGTACACTGAAGCTTTCTTT.

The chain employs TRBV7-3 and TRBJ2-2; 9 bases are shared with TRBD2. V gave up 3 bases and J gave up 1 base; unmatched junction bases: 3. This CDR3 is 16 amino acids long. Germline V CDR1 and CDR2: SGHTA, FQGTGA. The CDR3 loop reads CASSFRAGGNTGELFF. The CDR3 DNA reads TGTGCCAGCAGCTTTAGAGCGGGGGGGAACACCGGGGAGCTGTTTTTT.

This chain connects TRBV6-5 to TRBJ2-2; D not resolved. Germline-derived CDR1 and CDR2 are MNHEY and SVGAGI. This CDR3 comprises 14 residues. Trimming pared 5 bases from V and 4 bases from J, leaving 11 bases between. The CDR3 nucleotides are TGTGCCAGCAGTCTAACGTGGGCCACCGGGGAGCTGTTTTTT. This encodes CASSLTWATGELFF.

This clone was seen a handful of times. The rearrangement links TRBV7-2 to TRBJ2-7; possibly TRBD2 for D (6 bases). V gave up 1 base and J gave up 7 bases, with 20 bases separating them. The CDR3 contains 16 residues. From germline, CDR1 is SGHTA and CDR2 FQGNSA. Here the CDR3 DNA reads TGTGCCAGCAGCTTAGTTCTAGCGACCGGGTCGTGGGAGCAGTACTTC. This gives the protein CASSLVLATGSWEQYF.

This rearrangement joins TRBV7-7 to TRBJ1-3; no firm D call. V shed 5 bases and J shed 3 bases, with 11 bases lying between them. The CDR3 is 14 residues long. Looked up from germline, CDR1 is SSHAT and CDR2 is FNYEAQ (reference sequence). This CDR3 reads CASSPGSGGNTIYF. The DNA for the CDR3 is TGTGCCAGCAGCCCGGGGAGCGGTGGAAACACCATATATTTT. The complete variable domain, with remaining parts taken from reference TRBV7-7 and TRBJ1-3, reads GAGVSQSPRYKVTKRGQDVTLRCDPISSHATLYWYQQALGQGPEFLTYFNYEAQPDKSGLPSDRFSAERPEGSISTLTIQRTEQRDSAMYRCASSPGSGGNTIYFGEGSWLTVV.

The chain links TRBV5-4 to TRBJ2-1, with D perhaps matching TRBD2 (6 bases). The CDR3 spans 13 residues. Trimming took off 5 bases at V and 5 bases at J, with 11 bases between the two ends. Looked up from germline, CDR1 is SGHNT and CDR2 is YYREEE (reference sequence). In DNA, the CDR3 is TGTGCCAGCAGATGGGGACTCAACAATGAGCAGTTCTTC. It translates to CASRWGLNNEQFF. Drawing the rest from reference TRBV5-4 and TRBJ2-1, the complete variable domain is ETGVTQSPTHLIKTRGQQVTLRCSSQSGHNTVSWYQQALGQGPQFIFQYYREEENGRGNFPPRFSGLQFPNYSSELNVNALELDDSALYLCASRWGLNNEQFFGPGTRLTVL.

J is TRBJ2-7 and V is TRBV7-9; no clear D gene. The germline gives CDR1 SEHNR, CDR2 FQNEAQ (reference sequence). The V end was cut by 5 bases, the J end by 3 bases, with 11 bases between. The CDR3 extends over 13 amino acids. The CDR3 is CASSLVGGYEQYF. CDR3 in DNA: TGTGCCAGCAGCCTAGTTGGCGGCTACGAGCAGTACTTC.

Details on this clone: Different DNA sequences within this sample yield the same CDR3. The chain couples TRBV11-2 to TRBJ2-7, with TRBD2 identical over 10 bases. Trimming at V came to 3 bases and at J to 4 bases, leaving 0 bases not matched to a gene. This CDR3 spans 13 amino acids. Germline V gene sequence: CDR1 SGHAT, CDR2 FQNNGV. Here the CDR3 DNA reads TGTGCCAGCAGCTTGGGACTAGCGTACGAGCAGTACTTC. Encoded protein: CASSLGLAYEQYF.

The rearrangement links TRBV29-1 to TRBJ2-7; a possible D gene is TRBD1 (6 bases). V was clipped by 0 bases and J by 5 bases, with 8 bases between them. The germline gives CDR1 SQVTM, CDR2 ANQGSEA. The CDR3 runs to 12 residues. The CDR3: CSVEEGGDEQYF. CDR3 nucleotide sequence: TGCAGCGTTGAAGAAGGGGGAGACGAGCAGTACTTC.